This T cell receptor beta chain was observed in a study of T cells after posttransplantation cyclophosphamide (dated by TCRdb to about 2016). Context from the whole study: T cell repertoire reconstitution was tracked by TRB sequencing after myeloablative bone marrow transplantation in which posttransplantation cyclophosphamide was used as GVHD prophylaxis. Samples from around 40 PTCy-treated patients and 15 to 20 related bone marrow donors of those patients were subjected to antigen receptor sequencing. Blood from all 35 or so PTCy patients who had 1-year posttransplant specimens underwent TRB sequencing. Public TRB sequences were compared against a database of over 3,500 sequences linked to responses to pathogens, tumor antigens, self-antigens and alloantigens. In 3 patients, TRB sequencing was also performed on up to roughly 3 more blood samples taken 2 to 5.2 years after transplant, and in a handful of patients, pretransplant blood was also TRB-sequenced. Because TRA and TRB clonality correlated tightly in 8 to 10 samples, the subsequent TCR analyses were limited to TRB only. General conclusions and limits of the study: Across the approximately 47 patients, TRB clonality was highly associated with recipient CMV seropositivity and CMV reactivation, and diversity with PTCy was similar to that in the CNI/methotrexate controls. The TRB repertoires of T cells infiltrating skin or the GI tract showed only limited overlap with the TRB repertoires found in blood. At 1-2 months, donor-recipient similarity was low but rose over the first year, and the later blood repertoires were often dominated by donor CD8+ memory clones.

Genomic DNA was used for TRB sequencing, which was performed with the immunoSEQ assay at survey resolution or with the hsTCRB kit. In the authors' own workflow: Initial read processing used immunoSEQ software, and repertoire analyses used the LymphoSeq R package. Clonality was computed as 1 minus normalized Shannon entropy, and a Gini coefficient was also calculated for each TRB dataset. To infer phenotypes in unsorted samples, TRB sequences from sorted subsets of the recipient or donor were mapped onto unsorted samples from the same recipient. As stored in TCRdb, this immuneACCESS dataset retains in-frame rearrangements with V and J assigned. A fraction of the clones does not appear; measured against another copy, unresolved V genes explain less than half of the discrepancy, and the remainder lacks a known reason. V and J calls and clone size are given by that table; D and trimming were obtained from the DNA. This sample contains roughly 12,000 clones, none of which is a singleton. Clones ranked in the top ten supply 20% to 30% of the sample.

The sample's treatment or condition label, decoded: high-dose cyclophosphamide on days +3 and +4 as single-agent GVHD prophylaxis. Patients in the PTCy group got busulfan and fludarabine conditioning, a marrow graft from a related or unrelated donor, and cyclophosphamide on days +3 and +4. PTCy-treated patients came from a prospective multi-institutional clinical trial. Peripheral blood and bone marrow mononuclear cells were isolated by Ficoll-Hypaque density centrifugation and were cryopreserved. Measured from the cysteine to the phenylalanine, the CDR3 is 12 residues long. Only the CDR3 part of the read is kept: 36 bases, read in frame from the first base. V gives up 1 base and J gives up 6 bases, and the segment between their germline ends measures 6 bases. CDR1 is given as SEHNR and CDR2 as FQNEAQ, both from the germline V gene (reference sequence). This clone has ten or more counts. Its specific antigen is unknown. Within one base of it there is no much larger clone, and no base qualities were kept.

Sequencing was performed on PBMCs, taken after allogeneic stem cell transplant with posttransplant cyclophosphamide. The chain uses TRBV7-9 and TRBJ1-1, with the D segment identity uncertain. The receptor was isolated from a female patient in her forties who received an allogeneic stem cell transplant from a related donor, was CMV-positive, and had acute GVHD only. Post transplant, some T cells may arise from the graft donor. The CDR3 loop reads CASSLVVPEAFF. The DNA is as follows: TGTGCCAGCAGCTTAGTAGTACCTGAAGCTTTCTTT.